A single sample is the source of the 30 T cell receptor beta chains below, sequenced in a study of PD-1 blockade in classical Hodgkin lymphoma. This sample's time point: cycle 4 day 1 (C4D1), after around six weeks of nivolumab. Each patient experienced a relapse that followed autologous stem cell transplantation, and brentuximab vedotin exposure varied. Magnetic depletion of unwanted cells isolated CD4+ T cells from thawed PBMCs. Generated by immunoSEQ multiplex PCR, the TCRdb table keeps only in-frame clones and is missing some. This sample has around 18,000 clones, with 65% to 80% found just once. This sample comprised CD4+ T cells from blood, obtained before the fourth cycle of nivolumab. The receptors shown here come from a human donor with classical Hodgkin lymphoma.

The chain couples TRBV9 to TRBJ2-7, with D perhaps assigned TRBD1 or TRBD2 (5 bases each). This CDR3 has 14 residues. The V gene's germline CDR1 is SGDLS and CDR2 YYNGEE. V was trimmed by 0 bases and J by 6 bases, leaving 13 bases between them. The CDR3 region is CASSVGPRGGEQYF. The CDR3 DNA sequence: TGTGCCAGCAGCGTAGGACCCCGTGGGGGCGAGCAGTACTTC.

The chain recombines TRBV6-5 with TRBJ1-6, with 7 nucleotides matching TRBD1. The J segment lost 5 bases and the V segment lost 6 bases, leaving 7 bases of the junction unmatched. This CDR3 region has 15 residues. Germline CDR1 and CDR2: MNHEY and SVGAGI. This CDR3 is CASRPSGTDNSPLHF. The CDR3 region has the DNA TGTGCCAGCAGACCCTCCGGGACAGATAATTCACCCCTCCACTTT.

The chain joins TRBV5-1 to TRBJ2-3, with D perhaps matching TRBD2 (5 bases). Trimming removed 0 bases at V and 6 bases at J, with 14 bases between. There are 15 residues in the CDR3. Germline loops: CDR1 SGHRS, CDR2 YFSETQ. The CDR3: CASSLGFGVKDTQYF. DNA of the CDR3: TGCGCCAGCAGCTTGGGATTCGGGGTAAAGGATACGCAGTATTTT.

This clone has more than one count but fewer than ten. V usage is TRBV28 and J usage is TRBJ1-2, with no clear D. V was pared by 9 bases and J by 5 bases, with 10 bases between. Germline values: CDR1 MDHEN, CDR2 SYDVKM. This CDR3 region has 11 residues. The CDR3 coding sequence is TGTGCCAGTGCGTCCCGGTATGGCTACACCTTC. Its protein product is CASASRYGYTF.

This chain links TRBV5-6 with TRBJ2-5; D call uncertain. CDR3 size: 15 residues. The germline V and J ends were trimmed by 0 bases and 2 bases, with 11 bases remaining between them. Germline V gene lookup returns CDR1 SGHDT and CDR2 YYEEEE. CDR3 nucleotides: TGTGCCAGCAGCTTGGTCGCGGCAGGACAAGAGACCCAGTACTTC. Its protein is CASSLVAAGQETQYF.

V gene TRBV28 combines with J gene TRBJ2-3; 7 bases agree with TRBD1. Trimming at V came to 3 bases and at J to 3 bases, leaving 9 bases not matched to a gene. Germline CDR1 reads MDHEN; CDR2 reads SYDVKM. The CDR3 length is 16 residues. The DNA for the CDR3 is TGTGCCAGCAGTTTGTCCTGGGACAGATTTACAGATACGCAGTATTTT. Its translation is CASSLSWDRFTDTQYF.

This rearrangement joins TRBV10-3 to TRBJ1-4, with D perhaps matching TRBD1 (5 bases). CDR3 length equals 17 residues. V was cut by 0 bases and J by 3 bases, with 14 bases left in between. Germline CDR1 reads ENHRY; CDR2 reads SYGVKD. The CDR3: CAISESNLRVANEKLFF. CDR3 nucleotide sequence: TGTGCCATCAGTGAGTCGAACCTCAGGGTGGCTAATGAAAAACTGTTTTTT.

Written as DNA, the CDR3 is TGTGCCAGCAGTATGGGACACAACACCGGGGAGCTGTTTTTT. This encodes CASSMGHNTGELFF. The V and J genes are TRBV7-2 and TRBJ2-2; D is possibly TRBD1 (6 bases). The CDR3 consists of 14 residues. Germline loops: CDR1 SGHTA, CDR2 FQGNSA. V shed 6 bases and J shed 2 bases, with 10 bases lying between them.

The genes are TRBV4-3 and TRBJ1-4, with D possibly being TRBD1 (6 bases). Germline V gene data show CDR1 as LGHNA and CDR2 as YSLEER. The CDR3 totals 15 residues. V was trimmed by 4 bases and J by 5 bases, leaving 14 bases between them. CDR3 loop: CASSRHPRGNEKLFF. DNA of the CDR3: TGCGCCAGCAGCCGCCACCCCAGGGGAAATGAAAAACTGTTTTTT.

The V and J genes are TRBV7-9 and TRBJ2-5; the D is unclear. The CDR3 consists of 11 residues. Trimming stripped 6 bases from V and 3 bases from J, with 5 bases between. Germline CDR1 is SEHNR and CDR2 is FQNEAQ (reference sequence). The CDR3 nucleotides read TGTGCCAGCAGGCAAGAAGAGACCCAGTACTTC. It translates to CASRQEETQYF.

The V call is TRBV2, the J call TRBJ1-4; D not resolved. The CDR3 spans 11 residues. Germline assignment: CDR1 SNHLY and CDR2 FYNNEI. V shed 6 bases and J shed 14 bases, with 13 bases lying between them. CDR3 in DNA: TGTGCCAGCAGCCGGGCCGGGAGCCTGTTTTTT. It is translated as CASSRAGSLFF. Combining the CDR3 with reference TRBV2 and TRBJ1-4 gives the whole variable domain EPEVTQTPSHQVTQMGQEVILRCVPISNHLYFYWYRQILGQKVEFLVSFYNNEISEKSEIFDDQFSVERPDGSNFTLKIRSTKLEDSAMYFCASSRAGSLFFGSGTQLSVL.

This clone appeared once. The V gene is TRBV29-1, the J gene TRBJ2-2; the D gene could be TRBD1 or TRBD2 (5 bases each). CDR3 size: 12 residues. V was trimmed by 7 bases and J by 9 bases, leaving 15 bases between them. Per the germline V gene, CDR1 is SQVTM and CDR2 is ANQGSEA. The CDR3 is CSGTGPARELFF. DNA for the CDR3: TGCAGCGGTACGGGACCGGCTCGGGAGCTGTTTTTT.

This clone was detected a few times. This chain connects TRBV19 to TRBJ2-1; D might be TRBD1 or TRBD2, each matching 5 bases. Deletions cut 9 bases from V and 9 bases from J, with 18 bases between. The CDR3 totals 13 residues. The germline CDR1 and CDR2 sequences are LNHDA and SQIVND (reference sequence). The CDR3 DNA follows: TGTGCCAGCAAAAGAGACGGGACGATTGAGCAGTTCTTC. Translated: CASKRDGTIEQFF.

This chain joins TRBV4-3 and TRBJ2-1; no firm D call. The CDR3 sequence is 13 residues long. V was pared by 0 bases and J by 4 bases, with 4 bases between. Germline CDR1 LGHNA, CDR2 YSLEER. The CDR3 here is CASSQDLYNEQFF. The CDR3 DNA follows: TGCGCCAGCAGCCAAGATCTTTACAATGAGCAGTTCTTC.

The V and J genes are TRBV14 and TRBJ2-1; D possibly corresponds to TRBD2 (5 bases). V shed 1 base and J shed 10 bases, with 11 bases lying between them. The CDR3 length is 13 residues. Germline V lookup: CDR1 SGHDN, CDR2 FVKESK. The CDR3 DNA reads TGTGCCAGCAGCCAAGGCCTAGCACAGGAGCAGTTCTTC. Protein: CASSQGLAQEQFF.

This clone was recorded only once. The chain combines TRBV11-2 with TRBJ2-7, with 8 nucleotides matching TRBD1. Germline CDR1 reads SGHAT; CDR2 reads FQNNGV. The V gene end was trimmed by 4 bases and the J gene end by 4 bases; junction bases not matched to a gene: 6. This CDR3 has 14 residues. The DNA of the CDR3 is TGTGCCAGCAGCTCGACGGGACAGGTATACGAGCAGTACTTC. It specifies CASSSTGQVYEQYF.

This rearrangement joins TRBV7-2 to TRBJ1-3; TRBD1 might be the D (6 bases). Germline CDR1 and CDR2: SGHTA and FQGNSA. Trimming stripped 4 bases from V and 2 bases from J, with 12 bases between. The CDR3 runs to 15 residues. The CDR3: CASSSNREPGNTIYF. The CDR3 DNA reads as TGTGCCAGCAGCTCGAACAGGGAGCCTGGAAACACCATATATTTT.

The genes are TRBV28 and TRBJ2-7; D is undetermined. The CDR3 runs 14 residues. V was clipped by 5 bases and J by 5 bases, with 16 bases between them. Germline loops: CDR1 MDHEN, CDR2 SYDVKM. CDR3 DNA: TGTGCCAGCAGTCTACTCCTCGGATACGACGAGCAGTACTTC. Translating gives CASSLLLGYDEQYF. Variable domain in full (rest from reference TRBV28 and TRBJ2-7): DVKVTQSSRYLVKRTGEKVFLECVQDMDHENMFWYRQDPGLGLRLIYFSYDVKMKEKGDIPEGYSVSREKKERFSLILESASTNQTSMYLCASSLLLGYDEQYFGPGTRLTVT.

CDR3 DNA: TGTGCCAGTCTGCGCGATCCTCTCTATGGCTACACCTTC. Amino acids: CASLRDPLYGYTF. V and J are TRBV19 and TRBJ1-2; D gene unclear. This CDR3 spans 13 amino acids. CDR1 and CDR2 from the germline V gene are LNHDA and SQIVND (reference sequence). V was cut by 8 bases and J by 4 bases, with 14 bases left in between.

CDR3 sequence: CASSVVQQGFMNTEAFF. In DNA form, the CDR3 reads TGTGCCAGCAGCGTAGTCCAACAGGGATTCATGAACACTGAAGCTTTCTTT. V gene TRBV9 combines with J gene TRBJ1-1; a weak D match, TRBD1 (6 bases). V lost 0 bases, J lost 0 bases, and 15 bases lay in between. The CDR3 extends over 17 amino acids. The germline CDR1 and CDR2 sequences are SGDLS and YYNGEE.

This clone was seen a few times. The chain couples TRBV18 to TRBJ1-2; 8 bases agree with TRBD1. CDR1 KGHSH and CDR2 LQKENI come from the germline V gene. The V segment lost 4 bases and the J segment 5 bases; nucleotides outside the gene matches: 18. The CDR3 is made up of 18 amino acids. The CDR3 nucleotides read TGTGCCAGCTCACTCGGGACAGGTCGAGTCAGGAATCCTTATGGCTACACCTTC. It is translated as CASSLGTGRVRNPYGYTF. The whole variable domain, remainder taken from reference TRBV18 and TRBJ1-2, is NAGVMQNPRHLVRRRGQEARLRCSPMKGHSHVYWYRQLPEEGLKFMVYLQKENIIDESGMPKERFSAEFPKEGPSILRIQQVVRGDSAAYFCASSLGTGRVRNPYGYTFGSGTRLTVV.

Regarding this clone: Other DNA sequences in the same sample also yield this CDR3. The CDR3 is CASSDQGLGYEQYF. For the CDR3, the DNA is TGTGCCAGCAGTGACCAGGGGTTGGGCTACGAGCAGTACTTC. The chain has TRBV2 and TRBJ2-7, with D perhaps matching TRBD1 (6 bases). Germline lookup yields CDR1 SNHLY and CDR2 FYNNEI. The CDR3 totals 14 residues. Trimming took 3 bases from V and 3 from J, leaving 12 bases between them.

This chain connects TRBV4-3 to TRBJ2-1, with 9 positions matching TRBD2. CDR1 and CDR2 (germline): LGHNA, YSLEER. The CDR3 has 14 residues. With 1 base clipped from V and 10 bases from J, the junction kept 5 bases outside the gene matches. The CDR3 coding sequence is TGCGCCAGCAGCCAAGCTAGCGGGAAACGCGAGCAGTTCTTC. Residues: CASSQASGKREQFF.

The chain uses TRBV7-2 and TRBJ1-6; no definite D call. CDR3 length equals 13 residues. Deletions cut 4 bases from V and 8 bases from J, with 9 bases between. Germline V gene data show CDR1 as SGHTA and CDR2 as FQGNSA. CDR3 sequence reads: CASSSPLHSPLHF. The CDR3 nucleotides are TGTGCCAGCAGCTCCCCTCTTCATTCACCCCTCCACTTT.

The chain joins TRBV5-1 to TRBJ2-1; D unclear. V shed 0 bases and J shed 7 bases, with 5 bases lying between them. The CDR3 has 12 amino acids. Germline values: CDR1 SGHRS, CDR2 YFSETQ. The CDR3 region is CASSLEGNEQFF. The CDR3 coding sequence is TGCGCCAGCAGCTTGGAGGGAAATGAGCAGTTCTTC.

The J gene is TRBJ2-7, the V gene TRBV28, with 8 bases matching TRBD1. With 7 bases clipped from V and 4 bases from J, the junction kept 9 bases outside the gene matches. This CDR3 is 14 amino acids long. Germline V gives CDR1 MDHEN, CDR2 SYDVKM. In DNA form, the CDR3 reads TGTGCCAGCACCTCCCAGACAGGGGTATACGAGCAGTACTTC. Translated, it gives CASTSQTGVYEQYF.

The chain has TRBV2 and TRBJ2-7; the match to TRBD1 covers 8 bases. The junction had 4 bases not matched to a gene; V was cut back by 7 bases and J by 2 bases. Germline V gene sequence: CDR1 SNHLY, CDR2 FYNNEI. This CDR3 comprises 13 residues. CDR3 nucleotides: TGTGCCAGCAAAGACAGGGGTACCTACGAGCAGTACTTC. It yields the protein CASKDRGTYEQYF. Drawing the rest from reference TRBV2 and TRBJ2-7, the complete variable domain is EPEVTQTPSHQVTQMGQEVILRCVPISNHLYFYWYRQILGQKVEFLVSFYNNEISEKSEIFDDQFSVERPDGSNFTLKIRSTKLEDSAMYFCASKDRGTYEQYFGPGTRLTVT.

In this sample, this clone turned up a few times. V gene TRBV6-6 combines with J gene TRBJ2-7; 9 bases are a match to TRBD2. With 5 bases clipped from V and 2 bases from J, the junction kept 4 bases outside the gene matches. Germline V gives CDR1 MNHNY, CDR2 SVGAGI (reference sequence). The CDR3 contains 14 residues. CDR3 nucleotides: TGTGCCAGCAGTACCTCTAGCGGGGCCTACGAGCAGTACTTC. Residues: CASSTSSGAYEQYF.

This clone was detected only once. CDR3 in DNA: TGTGCCACCAACGCCCGGGCTAGCGGGAGAATGGGTACCGGGGAGCTGTTTTTT. This sequence encodes CATNARASGRMGTGELFF. The chain combines TRBV27 with TRBJ2-2, with TRBD2 matching 10 bases. V shed 10 bases and J 5 bases; nucleotides not matched to a gene: 19. Per germline, CDR1 MNHEY and CDR2 SMNVEV (reference sequence). There are 18 residues in the CDR3.

The gene calls are TRBV10-3 and TRBJ2-2, with TRBD1 as a possible D gene (5 bases). Per germline, CDR1 ENHRY and CDR2 SYGVKD. V was trimmed by 7 bases and J by 5 bases, leaving 11 bases between them. The CDR3 loop spans 13 amino acids. The CDR3 DNA reads as TGTGCCATCACAGGGATCCTTACCGGGGAGCTGTTTTTT. Translating gives CAITGILTGELFF.